This T cell receptor beta chain was identified in a study of T-cell memory formation after mild COVID-19 (dated by TCRdb to the early 2020s). Looking at the study overall: Most TCR sequence clusters were specific to one of the two donors. In a couple of donors, T-cell clones that expanded and contracted after mild COVID-19 were tracked by sequencing TCRalpha and TCRbeta repertoires over time. The cohort comprised two young, previously healthy adult volunteers, one female and one male. Study-wide conclusions, independent of this receptor: The second-wave clones that peaked on day 37 were not confirmed to be SARS-CoV-2 specific. Contracting CD4+ clones appeared mostly in the CM and EM memory subsets, whereas CD8+ clones were enriched in EMRA. The detection of some responding clones in pre-infection memory suggests that pre-existing cross-reactive memory T cells joined the SARS-CoV-2 response. Clones contracting from day 15 to 85 had balanced CD4/CD8 phenotypes, while a second wave expanding from day 15 to 37 was biased towards CD4+. Only two mild cases were covered in the study, and larger cohorts including severe cases with pre-infection samples were considered necessary.

The reads were generated on an Illumina NovaSeq 6000. TCRalpha and TCRbeta cDNA libraries were constructed by 5'RACE with constant-segment primers, with sample barcodes and unique molecular identifiers being introduced. RNA was extracted from every sample with Trizol reagent. The libraries were amplified in two PCR steps, and the second step added a second sample barcode and Illumina TruSeq adapters. Libraries were sequenced on an Illumina NovaSeq with 2 x 150 bp paired-end reads. The study's processing was this. Reads were demultiplexed and collapsed into UMI-guided consensus sequences with migec v1.2.7. With mixcr v2.1.11, UMI consensuses were aligned to TRA and TRB V and J templates and assembled into clonotypes. A clonotype was counted as expanded or contracted only when both edgeR and NoisET called the clonotype significant, with the noise models trained on biological replicates. For edgeR calls, a false discovery rate-adjusted p below 0.01 and a log2 fold-change threshold of 1 were applied. As an exploratory analysis of dynamics, max-normalized trajectories of the 1000 most abundant clonotypes were examined by PCA with hierarchical clustering. Separately sequenced CD4+ and CD8+ repertoires were used to assign the CD4 or CD8 phenotype of responding clones. TCRdb's own reprocessing of the public reads used fastp at Q25 and MiXCR and kept productive beta chains. A single entry per CDR3 protein holds the most common genes and DNA from its merged rows. The V and J calls shown here were made by TCRdb, not taken from the authors' results. Present in this sample are 190,000 or so distinct CDR3 sequences, about a fifth of which were seen just once. The biggest ten clones account for 23% of the sample.

PBMCs were isolated by Ficoll-Paque density gradient centrifugation. CDR1 and CDR2, looked up from the germline V gene (reference sequence), are LGHDT and YNNKEL. V is cut back by 0 bases and J by 0 bases, with 6 bases in the junction unmatched. Reading from cysteine to phenylalanine, the CDR3 counts 19 amino acids. The retained sequence is limited to the CDR3, 57 bases, with the frame set at the first base. A word on this clonotype: This clone's antigen is unknown. Within one base of it there is no much larger clone, and no base qualities were kept.

This chain joins TRBV3-1 to TRBJ2-1; 12 of the junction bases match TRBD2. What was sequenced was PBMCs or a T cell subset sorted from them (not recorded which). The clonotype originates from an adult woman who had mild COVID-19 (a few samples of this study predate the infection). The sample titles of this study are shuffled in the database, so cell type and time point are left out; the donor was told from shared clones. Read as DNA, the sequence is TGTGCCAGCAGCCAAGATCCCTCGACTAGCGGGAGCTCCTACAATGAGCAGTTCTTC. Translated, this gives CASSQDPSTSGSSYNEQFF.